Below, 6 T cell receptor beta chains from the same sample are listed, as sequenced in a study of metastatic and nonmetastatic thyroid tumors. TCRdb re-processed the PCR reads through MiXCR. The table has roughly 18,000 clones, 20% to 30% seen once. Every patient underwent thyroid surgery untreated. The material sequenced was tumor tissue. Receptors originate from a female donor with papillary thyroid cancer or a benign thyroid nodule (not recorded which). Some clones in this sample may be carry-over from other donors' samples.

CDR3 sequence: CASSSSVPGQGTDTQYF. CDR3 sequence (DNA): TGTGCCAGCAGTTCCTCTGTCCCGGGACAGGGGACAGATACGCAGTATTTT. The rearrangement uses TRBV28 and TRBJ2-3; TRBD1 matches 10 bases. The CDR3 loop spans 17 amino acids. J gave up 3 bases and V 4 bases, and 10 bases lay outside the gene matches. Looked up from germline, CDR1 is MDHEN and CDR2 is SYDVKM. Full variable domain (outside the CDR3, taken from reference TRBV28 and TRBJ2-3): DVKVTQSSRYLVKRTGEKVFLECVQDMDHENMFWYRQDPGLGLRLIYFSYDVKMKEKGDIPEGYSVSREKKERFSLILESASTNQTSMYLCASSSSVPGQGTDTQYFGPGTRLTVL.

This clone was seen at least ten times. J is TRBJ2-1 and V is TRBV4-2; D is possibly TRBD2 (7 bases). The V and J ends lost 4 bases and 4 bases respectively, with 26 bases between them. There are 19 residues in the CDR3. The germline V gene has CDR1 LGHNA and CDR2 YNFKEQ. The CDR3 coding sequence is TGTGCCAGCAGCCTAATAGCAGGGGTCGTCCTAGCGGCTTACAATGAGCAGTTCTTC. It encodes CASSLIAGVVLAAYNEQFF.

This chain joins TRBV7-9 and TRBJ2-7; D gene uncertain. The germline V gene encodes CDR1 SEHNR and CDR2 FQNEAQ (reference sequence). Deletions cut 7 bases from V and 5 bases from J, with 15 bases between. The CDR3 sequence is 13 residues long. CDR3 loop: CASIFIPGHEQYF. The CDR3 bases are TGTGCCAGCATCTTCATTCCCGGCCACGAGCAGTACTTC.

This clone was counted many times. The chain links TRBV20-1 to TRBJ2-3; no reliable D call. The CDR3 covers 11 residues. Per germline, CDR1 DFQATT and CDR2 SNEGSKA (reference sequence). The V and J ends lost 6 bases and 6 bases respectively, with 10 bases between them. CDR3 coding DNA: TGCAGTGCGAGGACGAAGGATACGCAGTATTTT. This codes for CSARTKDTQYF.

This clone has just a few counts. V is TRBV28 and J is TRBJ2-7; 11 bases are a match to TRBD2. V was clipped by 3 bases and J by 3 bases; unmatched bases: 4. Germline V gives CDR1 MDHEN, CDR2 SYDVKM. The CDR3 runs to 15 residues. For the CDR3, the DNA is TGTGCCAGCAGTTTTACTAGCGGGAGTGGCTACGAGCAGTACTTC. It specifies CASSFTSGSGYEQYF.

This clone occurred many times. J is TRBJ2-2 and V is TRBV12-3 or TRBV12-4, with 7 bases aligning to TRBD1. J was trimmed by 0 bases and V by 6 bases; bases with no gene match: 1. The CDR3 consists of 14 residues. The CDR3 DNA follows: TGTGCCAGCAGCGGGACAGCGAACACCGGGGAGCTGTTTTTT. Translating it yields CASSGTANTGELFF.